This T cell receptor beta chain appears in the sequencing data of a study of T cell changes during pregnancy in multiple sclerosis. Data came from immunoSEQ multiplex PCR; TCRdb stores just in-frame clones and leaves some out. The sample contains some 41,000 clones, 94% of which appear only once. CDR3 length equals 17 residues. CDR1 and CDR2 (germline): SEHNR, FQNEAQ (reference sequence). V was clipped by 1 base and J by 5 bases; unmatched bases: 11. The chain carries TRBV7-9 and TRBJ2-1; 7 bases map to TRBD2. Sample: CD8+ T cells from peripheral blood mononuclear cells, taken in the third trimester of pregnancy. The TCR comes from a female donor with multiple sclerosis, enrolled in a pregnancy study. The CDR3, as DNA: TGTGCCAGCAGCTTAGGAGGCCGGGGAGGGAGCCACAATGAGCAGTTCTTC. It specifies CASSLGGRGGSHNEQFF.